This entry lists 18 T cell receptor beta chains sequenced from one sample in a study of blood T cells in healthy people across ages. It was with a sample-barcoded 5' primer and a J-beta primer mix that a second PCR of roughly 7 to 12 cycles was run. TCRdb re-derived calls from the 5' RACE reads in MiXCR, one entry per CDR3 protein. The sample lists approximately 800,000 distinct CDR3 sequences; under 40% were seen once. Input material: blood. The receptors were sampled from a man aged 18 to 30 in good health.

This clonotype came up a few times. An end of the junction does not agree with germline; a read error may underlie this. The CDR3 nucleotides read TGTGTCATCAGTGCTCCACAGGGCCTCACAGATACGCAGTATTTT. As protein: CVISAPQGLTDTQYF. The chain has TRBV10-3 and TRBJ2-3; D perhaps matches TRBD1 (6 bases). The germline gives CDR1 ENHRY, CDR2 SYGVKD. The CDR3 is made up of 15 amino acids.

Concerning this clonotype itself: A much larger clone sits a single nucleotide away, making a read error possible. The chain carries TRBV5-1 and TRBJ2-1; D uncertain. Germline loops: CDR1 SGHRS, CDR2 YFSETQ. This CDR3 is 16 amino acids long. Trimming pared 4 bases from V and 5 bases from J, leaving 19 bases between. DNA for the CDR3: TGCGCCAGCAGCCTCCGTGTCACCATCGCTAACAATGAGCAGTTCTTC. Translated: CASSLRVTIANNEQFF. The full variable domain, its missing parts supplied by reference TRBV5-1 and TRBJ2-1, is KAGVTQTPRYLIKTRGQQVTLSCSPISGHRSVSWYQQTPGQGLQFLFEYFSETQRNKGNFPGRFSGRQFSNSRSEMNVSTLELGDSALYLCASSLRVTIANNEQFFGPGTRLTVL.

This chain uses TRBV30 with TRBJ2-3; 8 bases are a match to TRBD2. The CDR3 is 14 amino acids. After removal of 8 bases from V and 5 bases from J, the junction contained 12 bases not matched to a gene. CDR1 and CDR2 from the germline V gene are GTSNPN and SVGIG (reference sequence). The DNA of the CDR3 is TGTGCCAGAAAACCGGGACTAGACGTAGATACGCAGTATTTT. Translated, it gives CARKPGLDVDTQYF.

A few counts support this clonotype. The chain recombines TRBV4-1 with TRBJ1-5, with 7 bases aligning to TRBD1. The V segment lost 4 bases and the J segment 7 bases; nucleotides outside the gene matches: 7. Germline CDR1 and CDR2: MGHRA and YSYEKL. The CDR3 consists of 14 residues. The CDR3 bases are TGCGCCAGCAGCCCACAGGGGCCGTACCAGCCCCAGCATTTT. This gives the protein CASSPQGPYQPQHF.

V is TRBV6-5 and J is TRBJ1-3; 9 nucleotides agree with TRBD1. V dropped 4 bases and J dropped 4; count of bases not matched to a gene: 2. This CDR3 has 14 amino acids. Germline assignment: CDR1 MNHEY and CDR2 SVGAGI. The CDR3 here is CASSWDREGNTIYF. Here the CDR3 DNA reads TGTGCCAGCAGTTGGGACAGGGAAGGAAACACCATATATTTT.

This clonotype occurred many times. The CDR3 is CASSLGLAGEQFF. Written as DNA, the CDR3 is TGTGCCAGCAGCTTAGGTTTGGCGGGTGAGCAGTTCTTC. The V call is TRBV7-9, the J call TRBJ2-1; TRBD2 is a possible D gene (5 bases). The germline CDR1 and CDR2 sequences are SEHNR and FQNEAQ (reference sequence). With 1 base removed from V and 9 bases from J, the gap between germline ends came to 10 bases. The CDR3 length is 13 residues.

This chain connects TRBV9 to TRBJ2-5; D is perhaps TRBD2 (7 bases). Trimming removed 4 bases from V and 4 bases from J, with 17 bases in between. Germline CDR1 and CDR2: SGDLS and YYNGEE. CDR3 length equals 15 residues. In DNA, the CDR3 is TGTGCCAGCAGCTATGGAGAGGGAGGGGGAGAGACCCAGTACTTC. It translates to CASSYGEGGGETQYF. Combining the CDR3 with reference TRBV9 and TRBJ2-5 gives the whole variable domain DSGVTQTPKHLITATGQRVTLRCSPRSGDLSVYWYQQSLDQGLQFLIQYYNGEERAKGNILERFSAQQFPDLHSELNLSSLELGDSALYFCASSYGEGGGETQYFGPGTRLLVL.

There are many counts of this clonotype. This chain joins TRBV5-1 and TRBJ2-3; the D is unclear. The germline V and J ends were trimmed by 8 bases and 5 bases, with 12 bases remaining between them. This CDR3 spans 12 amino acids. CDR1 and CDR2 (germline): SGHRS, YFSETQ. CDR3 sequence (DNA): TGCGCCAGTCGCTCCGGTCTAGATACGCAGTATTTT. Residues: CASRSGLDTQYF.

CDR3 residues: CSVARPDNEQFF. The CDR3 DNA is TGCAGTGTCGCGAGGCCCGACAATGAGCAGTTCTTC. This rearrangement joins TRBV20-1 to TRBJ2-1; the D is unclear. The V end lost 7 bases, the J end lost 5 bases, and 12 bases lay between the germline ends. This CDR3 spans 12 amino acids. Per the germline V gene, CDR1 is DFQATT and CDR2 is SNEGSKA (reference sequence).

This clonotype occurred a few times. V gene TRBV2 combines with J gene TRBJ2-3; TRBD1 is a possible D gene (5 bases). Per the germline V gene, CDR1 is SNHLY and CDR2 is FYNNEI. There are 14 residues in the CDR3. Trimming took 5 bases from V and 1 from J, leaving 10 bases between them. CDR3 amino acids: CASSRGPGTDTQYF. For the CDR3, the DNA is TGTGCCAGCAGTAGGGGCCCTGGCACAGATACGCAGTATTTT.

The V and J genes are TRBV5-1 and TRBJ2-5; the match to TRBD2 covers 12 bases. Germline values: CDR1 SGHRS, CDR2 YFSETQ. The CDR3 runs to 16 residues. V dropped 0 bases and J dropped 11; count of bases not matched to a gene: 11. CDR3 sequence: CASSLDLAGGQSEQYF. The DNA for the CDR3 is TGCGCCAGCAGCTTGGACCTAGCGGGGGGGCAGAGTGAGCAGTACTTC.

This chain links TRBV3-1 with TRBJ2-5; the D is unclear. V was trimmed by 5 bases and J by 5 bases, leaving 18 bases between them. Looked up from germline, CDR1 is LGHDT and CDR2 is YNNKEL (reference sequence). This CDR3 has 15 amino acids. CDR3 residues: CASSNLTSPRETQYF. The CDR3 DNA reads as TGTGCCAGCAGCAATCTAACCTCGCCCCGGGAGACCCAGTACTTC.

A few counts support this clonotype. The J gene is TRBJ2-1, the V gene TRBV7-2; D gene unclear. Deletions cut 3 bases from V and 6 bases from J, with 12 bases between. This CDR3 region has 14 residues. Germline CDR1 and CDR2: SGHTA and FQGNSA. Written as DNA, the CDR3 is TGTGCCAGCAGCTTTGTCACCCCCATCAATGAGCAGTTCTTC. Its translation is CASSFVTPINEQFF.

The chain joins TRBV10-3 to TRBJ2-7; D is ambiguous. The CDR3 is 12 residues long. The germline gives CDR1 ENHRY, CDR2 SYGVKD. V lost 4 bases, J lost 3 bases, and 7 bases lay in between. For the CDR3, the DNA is TGTGCCATCAGTGCTCAGCACTACGAGCAGTACTTC. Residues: CAISAQHYEQYF.

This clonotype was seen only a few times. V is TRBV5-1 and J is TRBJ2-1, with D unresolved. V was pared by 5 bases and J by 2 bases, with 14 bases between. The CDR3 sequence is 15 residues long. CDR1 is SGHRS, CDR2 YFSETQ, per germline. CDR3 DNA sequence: TGCGCCAGCAGTATATCGCTTTCCCCCTACAATGAGCAGTTCTTC. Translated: CASSISLSPYNEQFF.

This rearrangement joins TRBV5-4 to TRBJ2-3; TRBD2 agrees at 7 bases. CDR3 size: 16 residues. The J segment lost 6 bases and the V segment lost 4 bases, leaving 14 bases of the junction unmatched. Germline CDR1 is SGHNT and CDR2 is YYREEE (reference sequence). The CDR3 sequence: CASSPGGRGLGDTQYF. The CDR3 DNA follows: TGTGCCAGCAGCCCCGGAGGGAGGGGACTTGGGGATACGCAGTATTTT. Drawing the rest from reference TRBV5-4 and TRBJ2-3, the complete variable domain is ETGVTQSPTHLIKTRGQQVTLRCSSQSGHNTVSWYQQALGQGPQFIFQYYREEENGRGNFPPRFSGLQFPNYSSELNVNALELDDSALYLCASSPGGRGLGDTQYFGPGTRLTVL.

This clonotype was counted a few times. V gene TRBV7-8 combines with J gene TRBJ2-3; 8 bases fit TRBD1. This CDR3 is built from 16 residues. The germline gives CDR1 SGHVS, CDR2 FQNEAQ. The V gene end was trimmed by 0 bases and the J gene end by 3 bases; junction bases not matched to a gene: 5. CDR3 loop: CASSLAPRTGTDTQYF. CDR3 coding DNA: TGTGCCAGCAGCTTAGCGCCTAGGACAGGGACAGATACGCAGTATTTT.

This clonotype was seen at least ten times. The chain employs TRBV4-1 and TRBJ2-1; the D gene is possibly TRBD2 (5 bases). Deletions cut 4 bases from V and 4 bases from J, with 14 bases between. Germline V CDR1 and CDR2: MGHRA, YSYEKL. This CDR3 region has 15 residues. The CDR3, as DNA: TGCGCCAGCAGCCCTACAGCGGAAAGTTACAATGAGCAGTTCTTC. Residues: CASSPTAESYNEQFF.